The rows below give T cell receptor beta chains drawn from one sample of a study of blood T cell repertoires in COVID-19. Sequencing was performed with immunoSEQ multiplex PCR; in TCRdb, only in-frame clones are kept and a portion is missing. The sample shows almost 250,000 clones, roughly 89% of them seen only once. Source material: PBMCs or T cells enriched from blood (not recorded which). The receptors shown here come from a woman aged 25 to 39 who had recovered from COVID-19. Each CDR3 is given with its conserved first and last residue. D genes are given only for firm matches. Clone size, where shown, is once, few, many, or a class for clones that have expanded.

v_gene: TRBV5-4
d_gene: .
j_gene: TRBJ1-3
abundance: .
CDR3nt: TGTGCCAGCAGCTTGAGGGGCTCTGGAAACACCATATATTTT
CDR3aa: CASSLRGSGNTIYF

v_gene: TRBV18
d_gene: .
j_gene: TRBJ2-1
abundance: .
CDR3nt: TGTGCCAGCTCAGCTACTAGGGATGAGCAGTTCTTC
CDR3aa: CASSATRDEQFF

v_gene: TRBV7-9
d_gene: .
j_gene: TRBJ2-7
abundance: .
CDR3nt: TGTGCCAGCAGCTTCGGGGTATCCAACGAGCAGTACTTC
CDR3aa: CASSFGVSNEQYF

v_gene: TRBV7-5
d_gene: .
j_gene: TRBJ1-1
abundance: .
CDR3nt: TGTGCCAGAAGGACTAGAGCTTTCTTT
CDR3aa: CARRTRAFF

v_gene: TRBV6-5
d_gene: .
j_gene: TRBJ2-7
abundance: .
CDR3nt: TGTGCCAGCACCCCTGTCGGGATCAACCACGAGCAGTACTTC
CDR3aa: CASTPVGINHEQYF

v_gene: TRBV3-1/TRBV3-2
d_gene: .
j_gene: TRBJ2-3
abundance: .
CDR3nt: TGTGCCAGCAGCCAGGGGGCCGGCACAGATACGCAGTATTTT
CDR3aa: CASSQGAGTDTQYF

v_gene: TRBV19
d_gene: TRBD1
j_gene: TRBJ2-1
abundance: .
CDR3nt: TGTGCCAGTAGTGGACAGGGGACGGTTTATGAGCAGTTCTTC
CDR3aa: CASSGQGTVYEQFF

v_gene: TRBV6-2/TRBV6-3
d_gene: .
j_gene: TRBJ2-2
abundance: .
CDR3nt: TGTGCCAGCAGTTACTCTACGGTCCAAGCGAACACCGGGGAGCTGTTTTTT
CDR3aa: CASSYSTVQANTGELFF

v_gene: TRBV20-1
d_gene: .
j_gene: TRBJ1-2
abundance: .
CDR3nt: TGCAGTGCTAGTAATCCCACTTCTGGCTACACCTTC
CDR3aa: CSASNPTSGYTF

v_gene: TRBV6-6
d_gene: .
j_gene: TRBJ2-2
abundance: .
CDR3nt: TGTGCCAGCAGCTCCGGGGGTGGCAGGAACACCGGGGAGCTGTTTTTT
CDR3aa: CASSSGGGRNTGELFF

v_gene: TRBV28
d_gene: .
j_gene: TRBJ2-3
abundance: .
CDR3nt: TGTGCCAGCAAGGATAGCGGCCCTAGCACAGATACGCAGTATTTT
CDR3aa: CASKDSGPSTDTQYF

v_gene: TRBV3-1/TRBV3-2
d_gene: TRBD2
j_gene: TRBJ2-5
abundance: .
CDR3nt: TGTGCCAGCAGCCCCCGGGGACTAGATGAGACCCAGTACTTC
CDR3aa: CASSPRGLDETQYF

v_gene: TRBV28
d_gene: .
j_gene: TRBJ1-4
abundance: few
CDR3nt: TGTGCCAGCAGCCCCTCGAGTAATGAAAAACTGTTTTTT
CDR3aa: CASSPSSNEKLFF

v_gene: TRBV4-1
d_gene: .
j_gene: TRBJ1-1
abundance: .
CDR3nt: TGCGCCAGCAGCCCCGCGAAGTCCGGACAAAAGAACACTGAAGCTTTCTTT
CDR3aa: CASSPAKSGQKNTEAFF

v_gene: TRBV7-6
d_gene: TRBD1
j_gene: TRBJ2-7
abundance: .
CDR3nt: TGTGCCAGCAGCCCATATCTGCGTGGACAGGGGGAGGGTGAGCAGTACTTC
CDR3aa: CASSPYLRGQGEGEQYF

v_gene: TRBV28
d_gene: .
j_gene: TRBJ1-1
abundance: few
CDR3nt: TGTGCCAGCCTGGGCAGGGTGAACACTGAAGCTTTCTTT
CDR3aa: CASLGRVNTEAFF

v_gene: TRBV6-2/TRBV6-3
d_gene: TRBD1
j_gene: TRBJ1-1
abundance: .
CDR3nt: TGTGCCAGCAGTTTGCCGGGACAGGGTCTATCTGAAGCTTTCTTT
CDR3aa: CASSLPGQGLSEAFF

v_gene: TRBV19
d_gene: TRBD2
j_gene: TRBJ2-7
abundance: .
CDR3nt: TGTGCCAGTAGTATTAGGACTAGCGGGAGGCCTCCGACCTACGAGCAGTACTTC
CDR3aa: CASSIRTSGRPPTYEQYF

v_gene: TRBV18
d_gene: .
j_gene: TRBJ1-5
abundance: .
CDR3nt: TGTGCCAGCTCACCCTATAACAGCAATCAGCCCCAGCATTTT
CDR3aa: CASSPYNSNQPQHF

v_gene: TRBV4-2
d_gene: .
j_gene: TRBJ1-5
abundance: .
CDR3nt: TGTGCCAGCAGCCCTAGAAAGGGAGGGGGCAATCAGCCCCAGCATTTT
CDR3aa: CASSPRKGGGNQPQHF

v_gene: TRBV9
d_gene: .
j_gene: TRBJ2-1
abundance: .
CDR3nt: TGTGCCAGCAGCGTCGGCAAGACCTCCGGGGAGCAGTTCTTC
CDR3aa: CASSVGKTSGEQFF

v_gene: TRBV9
d_gene: .
j_gene: TRBJ2-3
abundance: .
CDR3nt: TGTGCCAGCAGCCCGGAGCAAAAAGATACGCAGTATTTT
CDR3aa: CASSPEQKDTQYF

v_gene: TRBV28
d_gene: .
j_gene: TRBJ1-3
abundance: .
CDR3nt: TGTGCCAGCAGGGTGGGGCAAACCGGAAACACCATATATTTT
CDR3aa: CASRVGQTGNTIYF

v_gene: TRBV18
d_gene: TRBD2
j_gene: TRBJ2-5
abundance: .
CDR3nt: TGTGCCAGCTCACCGCCTAGCGGGAGGGCCGGGGAAGAGACCCAGTACTTC
CDR3aa: CASSPPSGRAGEETQYF

v_gene: TRBV5-4
d_gene: TRBD2
j_gene: TRBJ2-1
abundance: .
CDR3nt: TGTGCCAGCAGCTTGGATCTTAGCGGGTCAGAGCAGTTCTTC
CDR3aa: CASSLDLSGSEQFF

v_gene: TRBV7-2
d_gene: .
j_gene: TRBJ1-1
abundance: once
CDR3nt: TGTGCCAGCAGCTTAGGGACAAATACTGAAGCTTTCTTT
CDR3aa: CASSLGTNTEAFF

v_gene: TRBV9
d_gene: TRBD2
j_gene: TRBJ2-1
abundance: .
CDR3nt: TGTGCCAGCAGCCCACGGAGGGGACTAGCGGGAGCCGATAATGAGCAGTTCTTC
CDR3aa: CASSPRRGLAGADNEQFF

v_gene: TRBV6-4
d_gene: TRBD1
j_gene: TRBJ1-1
abundance: .
CDR3nt: TGTGCCAGCAGGGAACTCTCAGGGGGCGCGAGGACTGAAGCTTTCTTT
CDR3aa: CASRELSGGARTEAFF

v_gene: TRBV25-1
d_gene: .
j_gene: TRBJ1-2
abundance: .
CDR3nt: TGTGCCAGCAGTGAGGTTGTGAGCTATGGCTACACCTTC
CDR3aa: CASSEVVSYGYTF

v_gene: TRBV2
d_gene: .
j_gene: TRBJ2-7
abundance: once
CDR3nt: TGTGCCAGCAGTGAAAACATCGACGAGCAGTACTTC
CDR3aa: CASSENIDEQYF

v_gene: TRBV5-6
d_gene: TRBD1
j_gene: TRBJ1-3
abundance: few
CDR3nt: TGTGCCAGCAGCTCCGGTACAGGGGGCACTGGAAACACCATATATTTT
CDR3aa: CASSSGTGGTGNTIYF

v_gene: TRBV19
d_gene: TRBD1
j_gene: TRBJ2-1
abundance: .
CDR3nt: TGTGCCAGTAGTATCGCGGACAGGGGGTACAATGAGCAGTTCTTC
CDR3aa: CASSIADRGYNEQFF

v_gene: TRBV19
d_gene: TRBD1
j_gene: TRBJ2-1
abundance: .
CDR3nt: TGTGCCAGTAGTACCACCGGGACAGGATCAAATGAGCAGTTCTTC
CDR3aa: CASSTTGTGSNEQFF

v_gene: TRBV4-3
d_gene: TRBD1
j_gene: TRBJ1-6
abundance: .
CDR3nt: TGCGCCAGCAGCCAGCTCTACGGACAGGGGGAAGAACCCCTCCACTTT
CDR3aa: CASSQLYGQGEEPLHF

v_gene: TRBV12-5
d_gene: .
j_gene: TRBJ2-1
abundance: once
CDR3nt: TGTGCTAGTGCCCCAGGGCTAAACAATGAGCAGTTCTTC
CDR3aa: CASAPGLNNEQFF

v_gene: TRBV15
d_gene: .
j_gene: TRBJ2-1
abundance: .
CDR3nt: TGTGCCACCAGCAACGCAGAAGGGGGCGGACGGGAGGGCCGCGTCAGGCAGTTCTTC
CDR3aa: CATSNAEGGGREGRVRQFF

v_gene: TRBV7-2
d_gene: TRBD2
j_gene: TRBJ2-5
abundance: .
CDR3nt: TGTGCCAGCAGCTCCGCGGGACTAGCGGGAGGGGCCGGGACCCAGTACTTC
CDR3aa: CASSSAGLAGGAGTQYF

v_gene: TRBV27
d_gene: TRBD1
j_gene: TRBJ2-7
abundance: .
CDR3nt: TGTGCCAGCAGTTTATCGCGAGGGGGCCCCTACGAGCAGTACTTC
CDR3aa: CASSLSRGGPYEQYF

v_gene: TRBV20-1
d_gene: .
j_gene: TRBJ1-2
abundance: few
CDR3nt: TGCAGTGCCTTCCGGTTTGGCTACACCTTC
CDR3aa: CSAFRFGYTF

v_gene: TRBV9
d_gene: .
j_gene: TRBJ1-2
abundance: .
CDR3nt: TGTGCCAGCAGCCAAGGGAGAGTCATTAACTATGGCTACACCTTC
CDR3aa: CASSQGRVINYGYTF

v_gene: TRBV6-4
d_gene: .
j_gene: TRBJ2-1
abundance: .
CDR3nt: TGTGCCAGCAGGACACAGGGAAGCTCCTACAATGAGCAGTTCTTC
CDR3aa: CASRTQGSSYNEQFF

v_gene: TRBV24-1
d_gene: TRBD1
j_gene: TRBJ2-1
abundance: .
CDR3nt: TGTGCCACCGTGGGGTCCAGGGGGCGGAGTGAGCAGTTCTTC
CDR3aa: CATVGSRGRSEQFF

v_gene: TRBV25-1
d_gene: .
j_gene: TRBJ2-2
abundance: .
CDR3nt: TGTGCCAGCAGGGAGACAGGCGGATTTAGAGAAACCGGGGAGCTGTTTTTT
CDR3aa: CASRETGGFRETGELFF